Listed below are T cell receptor beta chains from one sample, sequenced in a study of blood T cells in healthy people across ages. A single record per CDR3 protein comes from TCRdb applying MiXCR to the 5' RACE reads. In the table there are about 1,600,000 distinct CDR3 sequences, about 43% of which are singletons. The source material was blood. The receptor source for this set is a woman in her late teens or twenties in good health. CDR3s include the opening cysteine and the closing phenylalanine or tryptophan. D genes are given only for firm matches. The size entry is marked missing in some rows and otherwise reads once, few, many or a size class.

J gene: TRBJ2-3; clone size: -; D gene: TRBD1; V gene: TRBV5-1; CDR3 DNA: TGCGCCAGCCGCTTATCCGGGACAGAGGGTACGCAGTATTTT; CDR3 protein: CASRLSGTEGTQYF
J gene: TRBJ2-1; clone size: -; D gene: -; V gene: TRBV10-2; CDR3 DNA: TGCGCCAGCAGTGATCAAGGGAACTCCGAGTTCTTC; CDR3 protein: CASSDQGNSEFF
J gene: TRBJ2-1; clone size: many; D gene: -; V gene: TRBV3-1; CDR3 DNA: TGTGCCAGCAGCCCATTATCACTCGGCGAGCAGTTCTTC; CDR3 protein: CASSPLSLGEQFF
J gene: TRBJ2-1; clone size: -; D gene: -; V gene: TRBV20-1; CDR3 DNA: TGCAGTGCTAGAGACGAAATCAGGCTAGCGAAGGACAATGAGCAGTTCTTC; CDR3 protein: CSARDEIRLAKDNEQFF
J gene: TRBJ2-3; clone size: few; D gene: -; V gene: TRBV27; CDR3 DNA: TGTGCCAGCAGTCCGCTCAGAGGAGGGAGCACAGATACGCAGTATTTT; CDR3 protein: CASSPLRGGSTDTQYF
J gene: TRBJ1-1; clone size: -; D gene: -; V gene: TRBV6-6; CDR3 DNA: TGTGCCAGCAGTGACCCCTCGAAGGGCGAAGCTTTCTTT; CDR3 protein: CASSDPSKGEAFF
J gene: TRBJ2-7; clone size: -; D gene: -; V gene: TRBV4-2; CDR3 DNA: TGTGCCAGCAGCCATCCCTCGGATCCCTACGAGCAGTACTTC; CDR3 protein: CASSHPSDPYEQYF
J gene: TRBJ1-4; clone size: few; D gene: TRBD1; V gene: TRBV6-1; CDR3 DNA: TGTGCCAGCAGTGATCGGGGGGACAGGGGGCGCGTAAAACTGTTTTTT; CDR3 protein: CASSDRGDRGRVKLFF
J gene: TRBJ1-6; clone size: once; D gene: TRBD1; V gene: TRBV2; CDR3 DNA: TGTGCCAGCAGTGAACGAGGGGGCGGTCAAAATTCACCCCTCCACTTT; CDR3 protein: CASSERGGGQNSPLHF
J gene: TRBJ2-3; clone size: -; D gene: TRBD1; V gene: TRBV20-1; CDR3 DNA: TGCAGTGCTAGGGCGACAGGGGTCAGCGCAGATACGCAGTATTTT; CDR3 protein: CSARATGVSADTQYF
J gene: TRBJ2-2; clone size: few; D gene: -; V gene: TRBV20-1; CDR3 DNA: TGCAGTGCTAGAGACCTTCAGAACACCGGGGAGCTGTTTTTT; CDR3 protein: CSARDLQNTGELFF
J gene: TRBJ1-5; clone size: -; D gene: -; V gene: TRBV6-1; CDR3 DNA: TGTGCCAGCAGTGAAGGGGTCGGGCGTAGCAATCAGCCCCAGCATTTT; CDR3 protein: CASSEGVGRSNQPQHF
J gene: TRBJ2-1; clone size: -; D gene: TRBD1; V gene: TRBV20-1; CDR3 DNA: TGCAGTGCTAGAGGGACAGGGGACAATGAGCAGTTCTTC; CDR3 protein: CSARGTGDNEQFF
J gene: TRBJ2-7; clone size: few; D gene: TRBD2; V gene: TRBV9; CDR3 DNA: TGTGCCAGCAGCGTATCTAGACTAGCAGGACTCCACGAGCAGTACTTC; CDR3 protein: CASSVSRLAGLHEQYF
J gene: TRBJ2-7; clone size: few; D gene: -; V gene: TRBV7-2; CDR3 DNA: TGTGCCAGCAGCTTGGTGAACCCTTCCTACGAGCAGTACTTC; CDR3 protein: CASSLVNPSYEQYF
J gene: TRBJ1-2; clone size: -; D gene: TRBD1; V gene: TRBV4-2; CDR3 DNA: TGTGCCAGCAGCCAAGACAGGGGGTTCTCTAACTATGGCTACACCTTC; CDR3 protein: CASSQDRGFSNYGYTF
J gene: TRBJ2-5; clone size: few; D gene: -; V gene: TRBV4-2; CDR3 DNA: TGTGCCAGCAGCCAAGGTATCTCCGGAAGGGAGACCCAGTACTTC; CDR3 protein: CASSQGISGRETQYF
J gene: TRBJ2-7; clone size: -; D gene: TRBD1; V gene: TRBV2; CDR3 DNA: TGTGCCAGCAGAAACGGACAGGGGGCATGGTACGAGCAGTACTTC; CDR3 protein: CASRNGQGAWYEQYF
J gene: TRBJ2-7; clone size: few; D gene: TRBD2; V gene: TRBV14; CDR3 DNA: TGTGCCAGCAGCCAAGTATTGTCTTTAGCGGGCACCTACGAGCAGTACTTC; CDR3 protein: CASSQVLSLAGTYEQYF
J gene: TRBJ2-5; clone size: few; D gene: TRBD2; V gene: TRBV27; CDR3 DNA: TGTGCCAGCAGTTCCGGGACTAGCGGGGGAAGTGAGCAGTACTTC; CDR3 protein: CASSSGTSGGSEQYF
J gene: TRBJ2-1; clone size: few; D gene: TRBD2; V gene: TRBV7-6; CDR3 DNA: TGTGCCAGCAGCCCCGGGACTAGCGGGGGGGCGTGGAATGAGCAGTTCTTC; CDR3 protein: CASSPGTSGGAWNEQFF
J gene: TRBJ2-1; clone size: -; D gene: -; V gene: TRBV6-4; CDR3 DNA: TGTGCCAGCAGTGACTTGGGACTCTACAATGAGCAGTTCTTC; CDR3 protein: CASSDLGLYNEQFF
J gene: TRBJ1-6; clone size: few; D gene: -; V gene: TRBV15; CDR3 DNA: TGTGCCACCAGCAGAGAGGGAAAGGGGAATGGTTCACCCCTCCACTTT; CDR3 protein: CATSREGKGNGSPLHF
J gene: TRBJ2-7; clone size: -; D gene: -; V gene: TRBV12-5; CDR3 DNA: TGTGCTAGTGGTTCTTTCCCGAGCTCCTACAATGAGCAGTACTTC; CDR3 protein: CASGSFPSSYNEQYF
J gene: TRBJ2-1; clone size: -; D gene: TRBD1; V gene: TRBV4-1; CDR3 DNA: TGCGCCAGCAGCCGAGACAGGGTGGAGGAGACCCAGTTCTTC; CDR3 protein: CASSRDRVEETQFF
J gene: TRBJ2-1; clone size: -; D gene: TRBD2; V gene: TRBV12-3/TRBV12-4; CDR3 DNA: TGTGCCAGCAGTTTGGAGCGGGGGGGCCCCAACAATGAGCAGTTCTTC; CDR3 protein: CASSLERGGPNNEQFF
J gene: TRBJ1-4; clone size: -; D gene: -; V gene: TRBV10-3; CDR3 DNA: TGTGCCTGCAGGGAGGACCTGTGGAACAAACTGTTTTTT; CDR3 protein: CACREDLWNKLFF
J gene: TRBJ1-4; clone size: few; D gene: -; V gene: TRBV29-1; CDR3 DNA: TGCAGCGTTGGCAGGCAGGCTAATGAAAAACTGTTTTTT; CDR3 protein: CSVGRQANEKLFF
J gene: TRBJ1-1; clone size: -; D gene: -; V gene: TRBV10-3; CDR3 DNA: TGTGCCATCAGTGGTGGAGTTGAAGCTTTCTTT; CDR3 protein: CAISGGVEAFF
J gene: TRBJ2-3; clone size: -; D gene: -; V gene: TRBV30; CDR3 DNA: TGTGCCTGGGGCAGGACCACCCAGGTACCCACGGGGTATTTT; CDR3 protein: CAWGRTTQVPTGYF
J gene: TRBJ1-2; clone size: few; D gene: -; V gene: TRBV5-1; CDR3 DNA: TGCGCCAGCAGCCATGACAACGGCTATGGCTACACCTTC; CDR3 protein: CASSHDNGYGYTF
J gene: TRBJ2-7; clone size: -; D gene: -; V gene: TRBV4-1; CDR3 DNA: TGCGCCAGCAGCCAAGAAGCCGGCGCCGGGGGCGAGCAGTACTTC; CDR3 protein: CASSQEAGAGGEQYF
J gene: TRBJ2-7; clone size: many; D gene: TRBD2; V gene: TRBV20-1; CDR3 DNA: TGCAGTGCTTCTAGCGGGAGTATCCACGAGCAGTACTTC; CDR3 protein: CSASSGSIHEQYF
J gene: TRBJ2-7; clone size: -; D gene: -; V gene: TRBV27; CDR3 DNA: TGTGCCGGCAGTTTATCACAAGGTGTCTACGAGCAGTACTTC; CDR3 protein: CAGSLSQGVYEQYF
J gene: TRBJ2-7; clone size: -; D gene: TRBD1; V gene: TRBV5-1; CDR3 DNA: TGCGCCAGCAGCTTCGGACAGGTCGAGCAGTACTTC; CDR3 protein: CASSFGQVEQYF
J gene: TRBJ1-4; clone size: few; D gene: TRBD1; V gene: TRBV4-1; CDR3 DNA: TGCGCCAGCAGCCAAGGAGGACAGGGGGCAGGGGAAAAACTGTTTTTT; CDR3 protein: CASSQGGQGAGEKLFF
J gene: TRBJ2-3; clone size: -; D gene: -; V gene: TRBV27; CDR3 DNA: TGTGCCAGCAGTTCAGGGAGGAGGACAGATACGCAGTATTTT; CDR3 protein: CASSSGRRTDTQYF
J gene: TRBJ2-1; clone size: few; D gene: -; V gene: TRBV11-2; CDR3 DNA: TGTGCCAGCAGCTTAGGGGGGGCGGCTAGCTCCTACAATGAGCAGTTCTTC; CDR3 protein: CASSLGGAASSYNEQFF
J gene: TRBJ2-1; clone size: -; D gene: TRBD2; V gene: TRBV27; CDR3 DNA: TGTGCCAGCAGTTCTCCGGGACTAGCATCGCATGAGCAGTTCTTC; CDR3 protein: CASSSPGLASHEQFF
J gene: TRBJ2-3; clone size: -; D gene: -; V gene: TRBV7-9; CDR3 DNA: TGTGCCCGCTCGGGGATTGTATTGACAGATACGCAGTATTTT; CDR3 protein: CARSGIVLTDTQYF
J gene: TRBJ1-5; clone size: -; D gene: TRBD1; V gene: TRBV30; CDR3 DNA: TGTGCCTGGAGTCGCACGACAGGGGTAAGCAATCAGCCCCAGCATTTT; CDR3 protein: CAWSRTTGVSNQPQHF
J gene: TRBJ1-2; clone size: -; D gene: -; V gene: TRBV12-3/TRBV12-4; CDR3 DNA: TGTGCCAGCAGTTTAGTGCCGGGCCTTGTTCAGAATGGCTACACCTTC; CDR3 protein: CASSLVPGLVQNGYTF
J gene: TRBJ2-5; clone size: few; D gene: -; V gene: TRBV11-2; CDR3 DNA: TGTGCCAGCAGCTCCTGGACTAGGGGGGACCAAGAGACCCAGTACTTC; CDR3 protein: CASSSWTRGDQETQYF
J gene: TRBJ2-1; clone size: few; D gene: -; V gene: TRBV27; CDR3 DNA: TGTGCCAGCAGTGTGGACACGGAGAATGAGCAGTTCTTC; CDR3 protein: CASSVDTENEQFF
J gene: TRBJ2-6; clone size: few; D gene: -; V gene: TRBV5-6; CDR3 DNA: TGTGCCAGCAGCTTCGTAGGGGAAGAAAGGGCCAACGTCCTGACTTTC; CDR3 protein: CASSFVGEERANVLTF
J gene: TRBJ2-5; clone size: few; D gene: -; V gene: TRBV28; CDR3 DNA: TGTGCCAGCGGAGGGGGGGTAGAGACCCAGTACTTC; CDR3 protein: CASGGGVETQYF
J gene: TRBJ1-2; clone size: -; D gene: TRBD1; V gene: TRBV12-3/TRBV12-4; CDR3 DNA: TGTGCCAGCAGCCTCCGGGACAGACTCTATGGCTACACCTTC; CDR3 protein: CASSLRDRLYGYTF
J gene: TRBJ2-3; clone size: -; D gene: -; V gene: TRBV10-1; CDR3 DNA: TGCGCCAGCAGCGCTAGCCTCGATACGCAGTATTTT; CDR3 protein: CASSASLDTQYF
J gene: TRBJ2-7; clone size: -; D gene: TRBD2; V gene: TRBV7-6; CDR3 DNA: TGTGCCAGCAGCTTTCTAGCGGGGCCCTCCTACGAGCAGTACTTC; CDR3 protein: CASSFLAGPSYEQYF
J gene: TRBJ2-7; clone size: -; D gene: -; V gene: TRBV30; CDR3 DNA: TGTGCCTGGACCAAGCCCTACTCCTACGAGCAGTACTTC; CDR3 protein: CAWTKPYSYEQYF
J gene: TRBJ1-1; clone size: -; D gene: -; V gene: TRBV6-1; CDR3 DNA: TGTGCCAGCAGTGGGGAGAAATGGGGGGACACTGAAGCTTTCTTT; CDR3 protein: CASSGEKWGDTEAFF
J gene: TRBJ1-5; clone size: -; D gene: -; V gene: TRBV5-1; CDR3 DNA: TGCGCCAGCAGCAGCAGGGGCGCAGCTGATCAGCCCCAGCATTTT; CDR3 protein: CASSSRGAADQPQHF
J gene: TRBJ2-1; clone size: many; D gene: -; V gene: TRBV3-1; CDR3 DNA: TGTGCCAGCAGCCAAGTTTCAAATGAGCAGTTCTTC; CDR3 protein: CASSQVSNEQFF
J gene: TRBJ2-5; clone size: -; D gene: -; V gene: TRBV9; CDR3 DNA: TGTGCCAGCAGCCCCGACCTAGTAGAGACCCAGTACTTC; CDR3 protein: CASSPDLVETQYF
J gene: TRBJ2-7; clone size: few; D gene: -; V gene: TRBV18; CDR3 DNA: TGTGCCAGCTCACGAACAGGTCCGGGAAACGAGCAGTACTTC; CDR3 protein: CASSRTGPGNEQYF
J gene: TRBJ2-1; clone size: few; D gene: -; V gene: TRBV9; CDR3 DNA: TGTGCCAGCAGCGTAGGACTATTCTACAATGAGCAGTTCTTC; CDR3 protein: CASSVGLFYNEQFF
J gene: TRBJ2-3; clone size: -; D gene: -; V gene: TRBV20-1; CDR3 DNA: TGCAGTGCTAGGTTCGCGGGTAAGGGGACAGATACGCAGTATTTT; CDR3 protein: CSARFAGKGTDTQYF